This T cell receptor (beta chain) was sequenced for a study of T-cell reconstitution after alpha-beta-depleted transplantation in children. Study-wide results and limits: About two months after transplant, alpha-beta T cells reportedly came from several hundred expanded graft clones. One year after transplant, T-cell counts and diversity came mostly from newly produced T cells. Some patients' high day-60 TCRbeta diversity was traced to surviving recipient T cells and thymic progenitors.

Preparation of the TCRbeta library involved a method that used unique molecular identifiers. TCRdb reanalysed the PCR reads using MiXCR and keeps one entry per CDR3 protein. The sample carries 200,000 to 250,000 distinct CDR3 sequences, around 7.5% recorded once. The table lists this clonotype with many counts. As yet, its antigen is unknown. Per germline, CDR1 MNHEY and CDR2 SVGAGI. Trimming pared 0 bases from V and 1 base from J, leaving 7 bases between. This CDR3 has 14 residues. The input for sequencing was PBMCs, mostly from graft donor cells, taken 180 days after TCRalphabeta/CD19-depleted stem cell transplant. This sequence was found in a male patient between 5 and 17 years old who had a stem cell transplant for acute lymphoblastic leukemia, so the T cells may come from the graft donor. This rearrangement joins TRBV6-5 to TRBJ2-7; possibly TRBD1 for D (5 bases). This CDR3 is CASSYSDTSYEQYF. The CDR3, as DNA: TGTGCCAGCAGTTACTCGGACACTTCCTACGAGCAGTACTTC.